In its sample, the clone carrying this T cell receptor (beta chain) was seen a few times. Its antigen is not identified. This sample was included in a study of T cells in Graves' hyperthyroidism and ophthalmopathy. Whole-study results and caveats: In the analysis, a 13 V-J model separated ophthalmopathy from stable hyperthyroidism. Most clonotypes that expanded in the thyroid above 0.001 also showed up in blood.

Pregnant or lactating patients were excluded, as were those with uncontrolled infection or other autoimmune disease. Using RNA transcripts as the source, TCR beta CDR3 regions were amplified. A first-round RT-PCR of the TCR CDR3 used the HTBI primer set. TCRdb called the multiplex PCR reads again in MiXCR, with one record for every CDR3 protein. The profile covers hundreds of thousands of distinct CDR3 sequences, with about 45% appearing a single time and less than 9% taken by the ten largest. The CDR3 consists of 17 residues. With 1 base clipped from V and 5 bases from J, the junction kept 5 bases outside the gene matches. Looked up from germline, CDR1 is LNHDA and CDR2 is SQIVND (reference sequence).

This sequence originates from an adult man with Graves' disease, either hyperthyroidism or ophthalmopathy (not recorded which). What was sequenced was peripheral blood or thyroid tissue (not recorded which). This chain links TRBV19 with TRBJ2-5; TRBD2 aligns across 15 bases. This chain's CDR3 is CASSIGGLAGGQETQYF. The CDR3 bases are TGTGCCAGTAGTATAGGCGGACTAGCGGGAGGGCAGGAGACCCAGTACTTC.